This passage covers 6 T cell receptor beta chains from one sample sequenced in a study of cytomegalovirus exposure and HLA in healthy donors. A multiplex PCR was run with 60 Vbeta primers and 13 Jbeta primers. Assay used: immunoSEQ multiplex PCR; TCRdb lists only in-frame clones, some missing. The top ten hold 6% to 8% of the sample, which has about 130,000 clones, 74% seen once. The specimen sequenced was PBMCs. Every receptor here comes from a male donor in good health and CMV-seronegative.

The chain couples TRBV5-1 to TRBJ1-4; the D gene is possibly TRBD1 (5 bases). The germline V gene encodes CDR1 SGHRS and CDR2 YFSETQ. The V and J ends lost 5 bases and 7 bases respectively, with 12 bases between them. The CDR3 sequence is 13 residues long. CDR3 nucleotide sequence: TGCGCCAGCAGTGGAGGGGAGGGTGAAAAACTGTTTTTT. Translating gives CASSGGEGEKLFF.

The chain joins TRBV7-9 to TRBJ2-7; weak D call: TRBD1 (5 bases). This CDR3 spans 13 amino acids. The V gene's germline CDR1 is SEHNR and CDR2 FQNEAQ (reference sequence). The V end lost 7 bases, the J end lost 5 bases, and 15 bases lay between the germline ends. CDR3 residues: CASNQVGDNEQYF. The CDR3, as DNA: TGTGCCAGCAACCAAGTAGGGGATAACGAGCAGTACTTC.

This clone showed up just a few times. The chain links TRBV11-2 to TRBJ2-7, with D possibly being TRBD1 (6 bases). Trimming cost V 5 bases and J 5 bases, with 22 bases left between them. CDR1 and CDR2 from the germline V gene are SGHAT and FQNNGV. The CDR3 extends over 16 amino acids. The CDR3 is CASSQEASGDPHEQYF. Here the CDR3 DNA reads TGTGCCAGCAGCCAAGAGGCGTCAGGGGATCCCCACGAGCAGTACTTC.

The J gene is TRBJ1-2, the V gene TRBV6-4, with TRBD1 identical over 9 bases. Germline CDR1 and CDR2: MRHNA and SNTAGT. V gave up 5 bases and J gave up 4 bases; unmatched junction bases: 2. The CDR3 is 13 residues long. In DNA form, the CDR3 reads TGTGCCAGCAGTCCGGACAGGGGCTATGGCTACACCTTC. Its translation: CASSPDRGYGYTF.

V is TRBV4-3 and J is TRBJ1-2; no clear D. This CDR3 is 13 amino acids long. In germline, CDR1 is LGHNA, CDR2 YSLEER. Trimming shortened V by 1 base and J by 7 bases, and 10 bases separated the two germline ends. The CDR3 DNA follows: TGCGCCAGCAGCCAAGGCGGGTTACGTGGCTACACCTTC. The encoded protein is CASSQGGLRGYTF.

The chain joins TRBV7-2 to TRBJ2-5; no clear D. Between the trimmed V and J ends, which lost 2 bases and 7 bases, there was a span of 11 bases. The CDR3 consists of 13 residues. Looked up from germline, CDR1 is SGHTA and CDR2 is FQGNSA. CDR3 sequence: CASSLPGPGTQYF. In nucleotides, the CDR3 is TGTGCCAGCAGCTTACCCGGTCCGGGGACCCAGTACTTC.